This entry is about one T cell receptor (beta chain). These data come from a study of blood T cell repertoires in COVID-19. Study as a whole: The analysed material was cDNA or gDNA that came from T cells, B-cell-depleted T cells, or PBMCs.

This CDR3 comprises 12 residues. Germline-derived CDR1 and CDR2 are SGHDT and YYEEEE. Trimming removed 1 base from V and 7 bases from J, with 5 bases in between. In the authors' methods: Amplification from reference gene primers served as the basis for estimated nucleated cell counts. Libraries were prepared by immunoSEQ multiplex PCR; TCRdb keeps only in-frame clonotypes and omits some of them. Clonal size and the V and J genes are those of that table, whereas D and trimming came from the DNA. The profile shows fewer than 200,000 clones, roughly 81% of them singletons. This clonotype originated in a woman older than 75 with COVID-19, enrolled during active disease. V usage is TRBV5-6 and J usage is TRBJ1-4, with no clear D. Sequencing used peripheral blood. CDR3 amino acids: CASSLYREKLFF. The DNA of the CDR3 is TGTGCCAGCAGCTTGTATCGTGAAAAACTGTTTTTT.